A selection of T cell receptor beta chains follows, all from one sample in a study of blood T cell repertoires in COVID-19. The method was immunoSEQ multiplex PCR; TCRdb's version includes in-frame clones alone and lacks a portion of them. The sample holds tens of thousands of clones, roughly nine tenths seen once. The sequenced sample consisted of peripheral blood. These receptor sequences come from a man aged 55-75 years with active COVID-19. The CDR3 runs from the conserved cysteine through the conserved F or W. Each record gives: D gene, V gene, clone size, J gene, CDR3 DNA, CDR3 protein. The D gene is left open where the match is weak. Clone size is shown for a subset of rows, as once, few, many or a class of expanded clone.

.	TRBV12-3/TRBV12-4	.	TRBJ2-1	TGTGCCAGCAGCCTTTTTGCGGAGCAGTTCTTC	CASSLFAEQFF
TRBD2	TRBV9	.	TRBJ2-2	TGTGCCAGCAGCCCTTCCGGGAGGGCCACCGGGGAGCTGTTTTTT	CASSPSGRATGELFF
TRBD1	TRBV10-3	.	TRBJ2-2	TGTGCCACCCAGTATTCGGGACAGGGTACCGGGGAGCTGTTTTTT	CATQYSGQGTGELFF
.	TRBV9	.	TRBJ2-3	TGTGCCAGCAGCGCCTCTGGCGGGAGCACAGATACGCAGTATTTT	CASSASGGSTDTQYF
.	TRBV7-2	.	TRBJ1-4	TGTGCCAGCAGCTCGGGACTGATTAATGAAAAACTGTTTTTT	CASSSGLINEKLFF
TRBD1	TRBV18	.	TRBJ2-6	TGTGCCAGCTCACCACCCGGGACAGGTCGCTCTGGGGCCAACGTCCTGACTTTC	CASSPPGTGRSGANVLTF
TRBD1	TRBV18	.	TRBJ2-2	TGTGCCAGCTCACCACGGCGGTTCGGGACAGGGGGATCCGGGGAGCTGTTTTTT	CASSPRRFGTGGSGELFF
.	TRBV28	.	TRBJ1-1	TGTGCCAGCAGTTTAGCAGTTTACACTGAAGCTTTCTTT	CASSLAVYTEAFF
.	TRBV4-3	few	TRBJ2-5	TGCGCCAGCAGCCAAGGGACTTCCCGGGGGACCCAGTACTTC	CASSQGTSRGTQYF
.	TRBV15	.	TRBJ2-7	TGTGCCACCAGCTTAGAGATTGGCGAGCAGTACTTC	CATSLEIGEQYF
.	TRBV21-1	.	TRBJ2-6	TGTGCCACCGACGGACAGGGGGAAGCCTGGGCCAACGTCCTGACTTTC	CATDGQGEAWANVLTF
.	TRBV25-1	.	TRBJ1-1	TGTGCCAGCAGTCCGCTGGAGGGTACCCCAGCTTTCTTT	CASSPLEGTPAFF
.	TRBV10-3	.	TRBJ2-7	TGTGCCATCAGTGACCACGAAGGGGCGAGCTCCTACGAGCAGTACTTC	CAISDHEGASSYEQYF
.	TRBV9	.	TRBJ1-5	TGTGCCAGCAGCAAAGACACCCATAATCAGCCCCAGCATTTT	CASSKDTHNQPQHF
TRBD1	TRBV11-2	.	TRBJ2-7	TGTGCCAGCAGCCTATTACAGGGGGGCGAGCAGTACTTC	CASSLLQGGEQYF
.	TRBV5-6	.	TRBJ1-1	TGTGCCAGCAGCTTGGCCCTCGGGAACACTGAAGCTTTCTTT	CASSLALGNTEAFF
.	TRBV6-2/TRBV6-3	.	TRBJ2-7	TGTGCCAGCAGTCCGGACTACCTCGTGTCCCACGAGCAGTACTTC	CASSPDYLVSHEQYF
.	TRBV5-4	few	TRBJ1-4	TGTGCCAGCAGCGTCTCAGGGCTAGCTAATGAAAAACTGTTTTTT	CASSVSGLANEKLFF
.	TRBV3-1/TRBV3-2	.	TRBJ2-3	TGTGCCAGCAGCCAAAGGGCCCGAGAGGGTACGCAGTATTTT	CASSQRAREGTQYF
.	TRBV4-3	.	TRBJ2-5	TGCGCCAGCAGCCAGGGAGCCCTGGGTTTGGCCCAGTACTTC	CASSQGALGLAQYF
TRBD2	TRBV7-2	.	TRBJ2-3	TGTGCCAGCAGCCCACAGACTAGCGCCACAGATACGCAGTATTTT	CASSPQTSATDTQYF
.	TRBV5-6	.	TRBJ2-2	TGTGCCAGCAGCTCCCTCACCAGCGCGAACACCGGGGAGCTGTTTTTT	CASSSLTSANTGELFF
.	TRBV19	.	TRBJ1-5	TGTGCCAGTACTCTAAGAGGGGGGGGCAATCAGCCCCAGCATTTT	CASTLRGGGNQPQHF
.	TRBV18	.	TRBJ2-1	TGTGCCAGCTCACCAAGTTTTGACCGGCGGGGCTCCTACAATGAGCAGTTCTTC	CASSPSFDRRGSYNEQFF
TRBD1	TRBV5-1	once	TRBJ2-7	TGCGCCAGCAGCTGGGAGACAGGGAGCGAGCAGTACTTC	CASSWETGSEQYF
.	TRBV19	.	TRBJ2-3	TGTGCCAGTAGTCCCAGGATCACAGATACGCAGTATTTT	CASSPRITDTQYF
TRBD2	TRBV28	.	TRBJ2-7	TGTGCCAGCAGGTCGGCTAGCGGGGACTACGAGCAGTACTTC	CASRSASGDYEQYF
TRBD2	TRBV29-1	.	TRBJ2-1	TGCAGCGTTGGTCTAGCGGGGGGATACAATGAGCAGTTCTTC	CSVGLAGGYNEQFF
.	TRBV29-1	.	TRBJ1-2	TGCAGCGTTGAGAGGGTTGGCGGCTACACCTTC	CSVERVGGYTF
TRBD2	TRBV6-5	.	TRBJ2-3	TGTGCCAGCGGGGCAGGCCATCTACTAGCGGCGTTT	CASGAGHLLAAF
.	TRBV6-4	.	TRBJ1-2	TGTGCCAGCAGTGAGCTGGCAGGCGCTACCTATGGCTACACCTTC	CASSELAGATYGYTF
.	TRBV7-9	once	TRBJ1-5	TGTGCCAGCAGCTTAAAAGTTGGCCAGCCCCAGCATTTT	CASSLKVGQPQHF
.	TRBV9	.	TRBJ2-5	TGTGCCAGCAGCGCCCGGGGAGGAGGGAAGACCCAGTACTTC	CASSARGGGKTQYF
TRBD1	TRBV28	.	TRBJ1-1	TGTGCCAGCAGCCCAGGGGGCGGCACTGAAGCTTTCTTT	CASSPGGGTEAFF
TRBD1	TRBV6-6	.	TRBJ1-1	TGTGCCAGCAGGCTGACAGGGGGCGTAGGCACTGAAGCTTTCTTT	CASRLTGGVGTEAFF
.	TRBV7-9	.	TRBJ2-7	TGTGCCAGCAGCTTGGAGGGGGCTCGGTACGAGCAGTACTTC	CASSLEGARYEQYF
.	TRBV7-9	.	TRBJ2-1	TGTGCCAGCAGCTTACCTCTTCGGCTAGGCAATGAGCAGTTCTTC	CASSLPLRLGNEQFF
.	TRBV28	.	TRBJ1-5	TGTGCCAGCAGTTTAAAGCCTGCGGGCAATCAGCCCCAGCATTTT	CASSLKPAGNQPQHF
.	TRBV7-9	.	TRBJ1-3	TGTGCCAGCAGCTTTCCCTCTCCGAGCTCTGGAAACACCATATATTTT	CASSFPSPSSGNTIYF
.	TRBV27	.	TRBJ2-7	TGTGCCAGCAGTTTATCGGTCCAGGGCGAGCAGTACTTC	CASSLSVQGEQYF
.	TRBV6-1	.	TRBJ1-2	TGTGCCAGCAGTGAGGGACATGAATATGGCTACACCTTC	CASSEGHEYGYTF
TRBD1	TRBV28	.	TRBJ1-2	TGTGCCAGCAGGAGACAGGGGCTTTATGGCTACACCTTC	CASRRQGLYGYTF
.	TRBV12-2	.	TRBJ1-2	TGTGCAAGTCGCATAACAGGTTATACCGCTAACTATGGCTACACCTTC	CASRITGYTANYGYTF
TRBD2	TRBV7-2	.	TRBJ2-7	TGTGCCAGCAGCGAAGAGACTAGCGGGAGAAAGTACTTC	CASSEETSGRKYF